This T cell receptor (beta chain) is drawn from a study of cytomegalovirus exposure and HLA in healthy donors. Study-level background: Across roughly 400 genotyped donors, around 82% landed in the Caucasian-associated ancestry cluster. Findings and limits, study-wide: CMV serostatus was the only recorded immune exposure for donors.

A note on this clone: What it recognizes is unknown. One end of the junction is discordant with germline, which a read error may explain.

The PCR contained 60 Vbeta and 13 Jbeta primers. Only in-frame clones appear in the TCRdb table, and some are missing; sequencing was by immunoSEQ multiplex PCR. The data contain about 100,000 clones, 70% of them seen just once; the ten biggest clones take up 11%. This CDR3 comprises 16 residues. Germline V CDR1 and CDR2: LGHNA, YNFKEQ. The receptor was isolated from a middle-aged man in good health and CMV-seropositive. The specimen sequenced was PBMCs. The chain carries TRBV4-2 and TRBJ2-1; D possibly corresponds to TRBD2 (5 bases). DNA for the CDR3: TGTGCCAGCAGCGAAGAGGCTCCTAGCTCTGACAATGAGCAGTTCTTC. Protein product: CASSEEAPSSDNEQFF.